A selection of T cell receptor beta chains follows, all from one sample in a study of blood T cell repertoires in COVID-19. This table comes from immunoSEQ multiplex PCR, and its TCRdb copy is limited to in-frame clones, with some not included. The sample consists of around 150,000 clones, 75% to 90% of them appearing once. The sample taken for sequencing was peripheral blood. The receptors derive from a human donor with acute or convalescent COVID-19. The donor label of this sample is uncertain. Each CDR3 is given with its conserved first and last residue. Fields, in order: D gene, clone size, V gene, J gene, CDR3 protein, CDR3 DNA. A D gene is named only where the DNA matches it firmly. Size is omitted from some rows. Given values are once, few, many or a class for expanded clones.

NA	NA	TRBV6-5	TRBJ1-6	CASSLIVLNSPLHF	TGTGCCAGCAGTTTAATTGTGCTAAATTCACCCCTCCACTTT
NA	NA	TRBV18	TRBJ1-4	CASYTVTGQLFF	TGTGCCAGCTATACCGTCACAGGCCAACTGTTTTTT
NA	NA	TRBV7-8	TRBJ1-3	CASSPGPSGNTIYF	TGTGCCAGCAGCCCAGGGCCCTCTGGAAACACCATATATTTT
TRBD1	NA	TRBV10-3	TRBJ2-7	CAISGQGTYEQYF	TGTGCCATCAGTGGACAGGGGACGTACGAGCAGTACTTC
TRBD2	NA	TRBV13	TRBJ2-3	CAAGRLAGRDTQYF	TGTGCCGCCGGACGACTAGCGGGGAGAGATACGCAGTATTTT
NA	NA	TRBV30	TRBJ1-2	CAWSYPSGGAGYGYTF	TGTGCCTGGAGCTACCCTTCGGGGGGGGCAGGCTATGGCTACACCTTC
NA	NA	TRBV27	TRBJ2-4	CASSLQGRGRGNIQYF	TGTGCCAGCAGTTTGCAGGGGCGCGGGCGCGGAAACATTCAGTACTTC
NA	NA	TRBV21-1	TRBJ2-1	CASSKGGWLAGAYNEQFF	TGTGCCAGCAGCAAAGGGGGTTGGCTAGCGGGGGCCTACAATGAGCAGTTCTTC
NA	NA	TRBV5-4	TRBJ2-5	CASSYNREETQYF	TGTGCCAGCAGCTATAACAGGGAGGAGACCCAGTACTTC
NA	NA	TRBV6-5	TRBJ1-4	CASNPAGGRNEKLFF	TGTGCCAGCAATCCCGCGGGAGGCCGTAATGAAAAACTGTTTTTT
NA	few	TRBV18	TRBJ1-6	CASSPGGLGDNSPLHF	TGTGCCAGCTCACCCGGGGGGTTAGGAGATAATTCACCCCTCCACTTT
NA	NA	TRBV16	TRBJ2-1	CASSQGRPSYNEQFF	TGTGCCAGCAGCCAGGGCAGGCCTTCCTACAATGAGCAGTTCTTC
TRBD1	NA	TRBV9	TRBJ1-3	CASSVETGFSGNTIYF	TGTGCCAGCAGCGTAGAGACAGGGTTCTCTGGAAACACCATATATTTT
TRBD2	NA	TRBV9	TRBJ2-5	CASSPGTSGTQETQYF	TGTGCCAGCAGCCCGGGGACTAGCGGTACCCAAGAGACCCAGTACTTC
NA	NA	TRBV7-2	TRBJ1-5	CASSPHRGNQPQHF	TGTGCCAGCAGTCCCCACAGGGGCAATCAGCCCCAGCATTTT
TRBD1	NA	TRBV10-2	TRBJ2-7	CASSPDRDRYEQYF	TGCGCCAGCAGCCCCGACAGGGACCGCTACGAGCAGTACTTC
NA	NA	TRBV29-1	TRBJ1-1	CSVEAGYRSTEAFF	TGCAGCGTTGAGGCAGGTTACCGTAGCACTGAAGCTTTCTTT
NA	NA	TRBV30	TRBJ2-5	CAWSYGRETQYF	TGTGCCTGGAGCTATGGGCGAGAGACCCAGTACTTC
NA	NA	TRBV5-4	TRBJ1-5	CASSTDRSDQPQHF	TGTGCCAGCAGCACAGACAGGAGTGATCAGCCCCAGCATTTT
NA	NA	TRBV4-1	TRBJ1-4	CASSQGGKDNEKLFF	TGCGCCAGCAGCCAGGGAGGGAAGGATAATGAAAAACTGTTTTTT
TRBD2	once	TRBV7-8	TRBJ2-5	CASRTSLGLAGGETQYF	TGTGCCAGCAGGACCTCCCTGGGACTAGCGGGGGGAGAGACCCAGTACTTC
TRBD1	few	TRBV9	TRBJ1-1	CASSVGTGEAFF	TGTGCCAGCAGCGTAGGGACAGGGGAAGCTTTCTTT
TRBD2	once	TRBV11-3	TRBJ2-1	CASSFAGGNNEQFF	TGTGCCAGCAGCTTTGCGGGGGGCAACAATGAGCAGTTCTTC
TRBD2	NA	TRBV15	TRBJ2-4	CATSSAKGTSGGKNIQYF	TGTGCCACCAGCAGTGCAAAGGGGACTAGCGGGGGCAAAAACATTCAGTACTTC
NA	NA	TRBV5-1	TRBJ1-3	CASSLEYRAVNTIYF	TGCGCCAGCAGCTTGGAGTACAGGGCGGTAAACACCATATATTTT
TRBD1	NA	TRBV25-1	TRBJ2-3	CASPVPGQLIDTQYF	TGTGCCAGCCCTGTCCCGGGACAGCTTATAGATACGCAGTATTTT
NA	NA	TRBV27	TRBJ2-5	CASSSLGGGPRQETQYF	TGTGCCAGCAGTTCCCTCGGTGGCGGGCCGCGCCAAGAGACCCAGTACTTC
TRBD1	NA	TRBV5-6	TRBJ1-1	CASSLPGQGKMNTEAFF	TGTGCCAGCAGCTTGCCAGGACAGGGTAAGATGAACACTGAAGCTTTCTTT
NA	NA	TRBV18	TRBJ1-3	CASSPERRGNTIYF	TGTGCCAGCTCACCGGAACGGAGGGGAAACACCATATATTTT
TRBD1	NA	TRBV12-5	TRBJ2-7	CASGLTGGREYEQYF	TGTGCTAGTGGTTTGACAGGGGGCAGGGAGTACGAGCAGTACTTC
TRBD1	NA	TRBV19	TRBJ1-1	CASRPGQLTMNTEAFF	TGTGCCAGTAGACCGGGACAGCTAACTATGAACACTGAAGCTTTCTTT
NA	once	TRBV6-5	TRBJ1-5	CASSYDSHQPQHF	TGTGCCAGCAGTTACGACAGCCATCAGCCCCAGCATTTT
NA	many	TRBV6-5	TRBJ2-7	CASTGSYEQYF	TGTGCCAGCACAGGATCCTACGAGCAGTACTTC
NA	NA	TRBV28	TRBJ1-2	CATQGRVRGHGYTF	TGTGCCACCCAGGGGAGGGTACGGGGGCATGGCTACACCTTC
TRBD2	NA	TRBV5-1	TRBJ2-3	CASSLGSGGYGVPDTQYF	TGCGCCAGCAGCTTGGGGAGCGGGGGCTATGGGGTACCAGATACGCAGTATTTT
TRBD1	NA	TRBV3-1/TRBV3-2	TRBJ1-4	CASSKGTGGTNEKLFF	TGTGCCAGCAGCAAAGGGACAGGGGGTACTAATGAAAAACTGTTTTTT
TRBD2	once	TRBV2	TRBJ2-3	CASSEAGTNEYF	TGTGCCAGCAGTGAAGCCGGGACTAATGAGTATTTT
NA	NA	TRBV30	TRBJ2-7	CAWSNPGSKQYF	TGTGCCTGGAGTAACCCGGGGTCCAAGCAGTACTTC
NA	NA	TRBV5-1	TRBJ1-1	CASNEQRAPNTEAFF	TGCGCCAGCAACGAACAGCGGGCCCCGAACACTGAAGCTTTCTTT
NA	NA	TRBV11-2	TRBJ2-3	CASSLDLRSEAQYF	TGTGCCAGCAGCTTAGATCTCCGGTCAGAGGCGCAGTATTTT
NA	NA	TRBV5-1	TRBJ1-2	CASSLDGQPSNYGYTF	TGCGCCAGCAGCTTGGACGGACAGCCCTCTAACTATGGCTACACCTTC
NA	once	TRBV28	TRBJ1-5	CASSPGGFHQPQHF	TGTGCCAGCAGTCCCGGGGGGTTCCATCAGCCCCAGCATTTT
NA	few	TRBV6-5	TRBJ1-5	CASSLLGNQPQHF	TGTGCCAGCAGTTTACTCGGGAATCAGCCCCAGCATTTT
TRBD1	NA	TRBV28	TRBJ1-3	CASSFGGTGSGNTIYF	TGTGCCAGCAGTTTTGGAGGGACAGGGTCTGGAAACACCATATATTTT
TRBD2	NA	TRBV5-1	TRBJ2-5	CASSLSAGGTQETQYF	TGCGCCAGCAGCTTGTCAGCGGGGGGGACTCAAGAGACCCAGTACTTC